Only a few counts were recorded for the clone carrying this T cell receptor beta chain. The target antigen is unknown. This entry comes from a study of blood T cells in healthy people across ages. General study results and limits: Roughly linear age-related decline in beta diversity appeared, significant by age 40.

A J-beta primer mix and a sample-barcoded 5' primer were used in a second PCR of about 7 to 12 cycles. Each cDNA was tagged by a template-switch adaptor containing 12 random nucleotides. TCRdb independently ran MiXCR on the 5' RACE reads; one entry per CDR3 protein. This table holds some 1.5 million distinct CDR3 sequences, 25% to 30% found once. This TCR was recovered from a woman aged 25 to 39 in good health. The sample comprised blood.

In DNA form, the CDR3 reads TGTGCCAGCAGTTTATTGGACAGGGGGCTTGGAAAACTGTTTTTT. Protein sequence: CASSLLDRGLGKLFF. The rearrangement uses TRBV12-3 or TRBV12-4 and TRBJ1-4; TRBD1 aligns across 11 bases. V was clipped by 2 bases and J by 10 bases; unmatched bases: 6. This CDR3 is built from 15 residues.